The entry below describes one T cell receptor (beta chain). This CDR3 comprises 15 residues. CDR1 and CDR2 from the germline V gene are KGHSH and LQKENI. Trimming took off 0 bases at V and 6 bases at J, with 12 bases between the two ends. The data stem from a study of tumour-infiltrating T cells in Burkitt lymphoma. Study at large: Repertoire clonality predicted overall and progression-free survival.

Sequencing was performed with immunoSEQ multiplex PCR; in TCRdb, only in-frame clones are kept and a portion is missing. The sample yields roughly 9,100 clones, about two thirds seen once. This rearrangement joins TRBV18 to TRBJ2-1, with no clear D. The receptor was isolated from a human donor with diffuse large B-cell lymphoma. The sequenced material came from tumor tissue. The CDR3 spells CASSPPSRAFNEQFF. CDR3 nucleotides: TGTGCCAGCTCACCACCGTCCCGGGCGTTCAATGAGCAGTTCTTC.